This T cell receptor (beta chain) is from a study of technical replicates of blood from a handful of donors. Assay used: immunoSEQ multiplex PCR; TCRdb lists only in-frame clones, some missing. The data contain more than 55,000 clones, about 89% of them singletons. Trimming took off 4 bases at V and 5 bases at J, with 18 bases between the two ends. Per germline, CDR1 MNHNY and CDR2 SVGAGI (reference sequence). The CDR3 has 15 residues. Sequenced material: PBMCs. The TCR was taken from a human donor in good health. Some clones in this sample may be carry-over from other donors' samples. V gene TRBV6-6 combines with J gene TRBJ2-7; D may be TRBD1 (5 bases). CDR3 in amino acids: CASSWGSSVVNEQYF. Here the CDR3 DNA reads TGTGCCAGCAGTTGGGGCAGTTCTGTAGTCAACGAGCAGTACTTC.